This T cell receptor (beta chain) was found in a study of blood T cell repertoires in COVID-19. As for the study in general: The United States, Italy and Spain provided the acute and convalescent COVID-19 samples.

The germline V gene has CDR1 SGHRS and CDR2 YFSETQ. Trimming left V 0 bases short and J 0 bases short, with 9 bases between. This CDR3 contains 15 residues. Original processing notes: Estimates of nucleated cell counts were drawn from the amplification of reference gene primers. Libraries were prepared by immunoSEQ multiplex PCR; TCRdb keeps only in-frame clonotypes and omits some of them. V and J calls and clone size are copied from that table; D and trimming were computed from the DNA. The data hold 150,000 to 200,000 clones, with about four fifths observed a single time. Material: peripheral blood. The chain couples TRBV5-1 to TRBJ1-2; D is unclear. This sequence was found in a man in his fifties or sixties with active or convalescent COVID-19. The CDR3 coding sequence is TGCGCCAGCAGCTTGGACGGCGGAACTAACTATGGCTACACCTTC. Its translation: CASSLDGGTNYGYTF.